A selection of T cell receptor beta chains follows, all from one sample in a study of T cell changes during pregnancy in multiple sclerosis. The assay was immunoSEQ multiplex PCR, and TCRdb's table has in-frame clones only and misses some. The data hold some 100,000 clones, with around 93% observed a single time. Sequenced here: peripheral blood, sampled before pregnancy. The receptor set was obtained from a female donor with multiple sclerosis, enrolled in a pregnancy study. Each CDR3 is given with its conserved first and last residue. A D gene is named only where the DNA matches it firmly. Expanded clones are given a class, and other clones once, few, many or no size at all.

clone_size	d_call	v_call	j_call	cdr3_aa	cdr3_nt
-	TRBD1	TRBV7-8	TRBJ2-7	CASRKTGGYEQYF	TGTGCCAGCAGGAAGACAGGGGGCTACGAGCAGTACTTC
-	TRBD1	TRBV9	TRBJ1-1	CASSVRGQGWTEAFF	TGTGCCAGCAGCGTACGGGGACAGGGCTGGACTGAAGCTTTCTTT
-	TRBD2	TRBV29-1	TRBJ2-1	CSVEGLAGEGEQFF	TGCAGCGTTGAGGGACTAGCGGGAGAGGGAGAGCAGTTCTTC
-	TRBD1	TRBV7-8	TRBJ2-1	CASSFQGEIWNEQFF	TGTGCCAGCAGCTTTCAGGGGGAGATCTGGAATGAGCAGTTCTTC
-	TRBD2	TRBV11-2	TRBJ2-1	CASSLVSPAGVQEQFF	TGTGCCAGCAGCTTAGTGTCTCCGGCGGGAGTACAAGAGCAGTTCTTC
-	-	TRBV30	TRBJ1-5	CAWSPETGRSNQPQHF	TGTGCCTGGAGTCCCGAGACAGGTCGAAGCAATCAGCCCCAGCATTTT
few	TRBD1	TRBV30	TRBJ2-5	CACHRGKTQYF	TGTGCCTGTCACAGGGGTAAGACCCAGTACTTC
once	-	TRBV2	TRBJ2-5	CASSGIGSPGETQYF	TGTGCCAGCAGTGGAATTGGGAGTCCCGGGGAGACCCAGTACTTC
once	TRBD2	TRBV29-1	TRBJ2-6	CSVELFSGMSGANVLTF	TGCAGCGTTGAGCTCTTTAGCGGGATGTCTGGGGCCAACGTCCTGACTTTC
-	-	TRBV30	TRBJ1-1	CAWGQLNTEAFF	TGTGCCTGGGGACAGCTGAACACTGAAGCTTTCTTT
-	-	TRBV5-1	TRBJ1-2	CASTTGHGANYGYTF	TGCGCCAGCACCACCGGACACGGTGCCAACTATGGCTACACCTTC
-	-	TRBV7-6	TRBJ1-2	CASSFPPQGAYGYTF	TGTGCCAGCAGCTTCCCTCCTCAGGGCGCCTATGGCTACACCTTC
-	TRBD2	TRBV10-1	TRBJ2-2	CASTGTSENTGELFF	TGCGCCAGCACCGGGACTAGCGAGAACACCGGGGAGCTGTTTTTT
-	TRBD2	TRBV7-2	TRBJ2-3	CASSISGRSTDTQYF	TGTGCCAGCAGCATAAGCGGGAGGAGCACAGATACGCAGTATTTT
-	TRBD1	TRBV7-9	TRBJ1-2	CASSSRAGQGNYGYTF	TGTGCCAGCAGCTCGAGGGCGGGACAGGGTAACTATGGCTACACCTTC
-	-	TRBV6-4	TRBJ1-5	CASSGRTAWGQPQHF	TGTGCCAGCAGTGGTCGGACAGCTTGGGGTCAGCCCCAGCATTTT
-	-	TRBV27	TRBJ2-7	CASSLEVGGYEQYF	TGTGCCAGCAGTTTAGAAGTGGGGGGCTACGAGCAGTACTTC
few	-	TRBV4-3	TRBJ2-1	CASSQEKLVWYNEQFF	TGCGCCAGCAGCCAAGAAAAACTAGTCTGGTACAATGAGCAGTTCTTC
-	-	TRBV9	TRBJ2-1	CASSARSSYNEQFF	TGTGCCAGCAGCGCCCGGAGCTCCTACAATGAGCAGTTCTTC
-	-	TRBV19	TRBJ1-5	CASSIGTRPQHF	TGTGCCAGTAGTATAGGGACACGACCCCAGCATTTT
-	-	TRBV7-9	TRBJ2-7	CASSSQGRLDEQYF	TGTGCCAGCAGCTCACAGGGTAGGTTGGACGAGCAGTACTTC
-	TRBD1	TRBV7-9	TRBJ1-1	CASSFNLGTAALEAFF	TGTGCCAGCAGCTTCAACCTTGGGACAGCGGCCCTTGAAGCTTTCTTT
-	TRBD1	TRBV23-1	TRBJ2-2	CASSHHRDSQTGELFF	TGCGCCAGCAGTCACCACAGGGACAGCCAGACCGGGGAGCTGTTTTTT
-	-	TRBV21-1	TRBJ1-2	CASSKPQGWDDGYTF	TGTGCCAGCAGCAAACCCCAGGGATGGGATGATGGCTACACCTTC
-	TRBD1	TRBV7-2	TRBJ2-7	CASSSGQGIYEQYF	TGTGCCAGCAGCTCAGGACAGGGTATCTACGAGCAGTACTTC
-	TRBD2	TRBV7-8	TRBJ2-2	CASSSRTSGRGGTGELFF	TGTGCCAGCAGCTCGCGGACTAGCGGGAGGGGGGGGACCGGGGAGCTGTTTTTT
-	TRBD2	TRBV7-2	TRBJ2-7	CASSSRLAGKYEQYF	TGTGCCAGCAGTTCCCGACTAGCGGGAAAGTACGAGCAGTACTTC
-	TRBD1	TRBV4-2	TRBJ2-7	CASSQDWVTGSYEQYF	TGTGCCAGCAGCCAAGATTGGGTGACAGGGTCGTACGAGCAGTACTTC
-	-	TRBV6-5	TRBJ1-1	CASSLTGRNTEAFF	TGTGCCAGCAGTTTGACAGGCCGGAACACTGAAGCTTTCTTT
-	TRBD1	TRBV5-5	TRBJ2-7	CASKRDRGGEQYF	TGTGCCAGCAAGCGGGACAGGGGCGGCGAGCAGTACTTC
-	-	TRBV11-2	TRBJ2-1	CASSLSGLQAQGEQFF	TGTGCCAGCAGCCTCAGCGGGTTACAAGCCCAAGGTGAGCAGTTCTTC
-	-	TRBV29-1	TRBJ1-1	CSVDNSLDTEAFF	TGCAGCGTTGACAACAGTTTGGACACTGAAGCTTTCTTT
once	TRBD1	TRBV4-1	TRBJ2-7	CASSLTVRDRAHEQYF	TGCGCCAGCAGCCTTACCGTCCGGGACAGGGCTCACGAGCAGTACTTC
-	TRBD2	TRBV25-1	TRBJ2-1	CASSEWSGGGYNEQFF	TGTGCCAGCAGTGAATGGTCGGGAGGGGGATACAATGAGCAGTTCTTC
-	-	TRBV5-1	TRBJ2-3	CASSLGGIGDTQYF	TGCGCCAGCAGCTTGGGAGGGATTGGAGATACGCAGTATTTT
-	-	TRBV27	TRBJ2-6	CASSLAGVSGANVLTF	TGTGCCAGCAGTTTAGCCGGGGTTTCCGGGGCCAACGTCCTGACTTTC
-	TRBD1	TRBV28	TRBJ2-7	CASRAGTGNYEQYF	TGTGCCAGCAGAGCCGGGACAGGGAACTACGAGCAGTACTTC
-	TRBD1	TRBV30	TRBJ1-3	CAWSTRGPGNTIYF	TGTGCCTGGAGTACAAGGGGGCCTGGAAACACCATATATTTT
-	-	TRBV5-1	TRBJ2-2	CASSLGLRELFF	TGCGCCAGCAGCTTAGGACTTAGGGAGCTGTTTTTT
-	TRBD1	TRBV30	TRBJ2-3	CAWSWDRGTDTQYF	TGTGCCTGGAGTTGGGACAGGGGCACAGATACGCAGTATTTT
-	-	TRBV7-3	TRBJ2-6	CASSLTFSSGANVLTF	TGTGCCAGCAGCTTAACTTTCAGCTCTGGGGCCAACGTCCTGACTTTC
-	-	TRBV19	TRBJ2-1	CASSPGTPNEQFF	TGTGCCAGTAGTCCCGGGACTCCCAATGAGCAGTTCTTC